This T cell receptor (beta chain) came from a study of blood T cell repertoires in COVID-19. Study-level information: There were acute and convalescent COVID-19 samples, and they came from the United States, Italy and Spain.

There are 14 residues in the CDR3. V was trimmed by 2 bases and J by 7 bases, leaving 12 bases between them. Germline V lookup: CDR1 MNHNS, CDR2 SASEGT. In the original analysis: Estimated nucleated cell counts came from reference gene primer amplification. The table came from immunoSEQ multiplex PCR; TCRdb's copy has only in-frame clones and leaves some out. That table supplies the V and J calls and clone size; D and trimming were determined from the DNA. This sample has nearly 250,000 clones, with roughly 88% found just once. The age range of participants was about 18 to 95 years, with residence in about two dozen US areas. Assignment of participants to cohorts was predicated upon participant-reported clinical history.

The rearrangement uses TRBV6-1 and TRBJ1-5; D might be TRBD1 (5 bases). The receptor's source is a woman aged 50 to 65 who had recovered from COVID-19. Sequences were obtained from PBMCs or T cells enriched from blood (not recorded which). CDR3 nucleotide sequence: TGTGCCAGCAGTGAATACCAGGGTCGCCAGCCCCAGCATTTT. Residues: CASSEYQGRQPQHF.